The 30 T cell receptor beta chains listed next were all sequenced from one sample in a study of cytomegalovirus exposure and HLA in healthy donors. The PCR had 60 Vbeta and 13 Jbeta primers. The protocol was immunoSEQ multiplex PCR, while the TCRdb copy is restricted to in-frame clones and leaves out a portion. The profile shows about 98,000 clones, over 65% of them singletons. Input material: PBMCs. The origin of the receptors is a male donor in good health and CMV-seronegative.

V gene TRBV9 combines with J gene TRBJ2-5, with D uncertain. V was cut by 4 bases and J by 3 bases, with 13 bases left in between. The germline gives CDR1 SGDLS, CDR2 YYNGEE. The CDR3 runs 14 residues. CDR3 DNA: TGTGCCAGCAGCCTAGGGTTACGGGAAGAGACCCAGTACTTC. It yields the protein CASSLGLREETQYF.

The chain recombines TRBV27 with TRBJ2-7; the match to TRBD1 covers 9 bases. The CDR3 sequence is 16 residues long. The J segment lost 3 bases and the V segment lost 3 bases, leaving 9 bases of the junction unmatched. In germline, CDR1 is MNHEY, CDR2 SMNVEV (reference sequence). CDR3 nucleotides: TGTGCCAGCAGTTTTATATCGGGACAGGGCGGCTACGAGCAGTACTTC. Amino acid sequence: CASSFISGQGGYEQYF.

This clone was observed a single time. The chain is built from TRBV6-1 and TRBJ2-1; D ambiguous. V lost 4 bases and J lost 5, with 9 bases in between. The CDR3 has 13 residues. The V gene's germline CDR1 is MNHNS and CDR2 SASEGT. The CDR3 reads CASSVDFNNEQFF. The CDR3, as DNA: TGTGCCAGCAGTGTTGACTTTAACAATGAGCAGTTCTTC.

V gene TRBV4-1 combines with J gene TRBJ2-1; TRBD1 aligns across 8 bases. The V gene end was trimmed by 0 bases and the J gene end by 8 bases; junction bases not matched to a gene: 9. CDR1 is MGHRA, CDR2 YSYEKL, per germline. The length of the CDR3 is 16 residues. CDR3 in DNA: TGCGCCAGCAGCCAAGACGGGTGGACAGGGCTCCATGAGCAGTTCTTC. Amino acid sequence: CASSQDGWTGLHEQFF.

The rearrangement links TRBV28 to TRBJ1-2; no reliable D call. CDR1 is MDHEN and CDR2 is SYDVKM in the germline V gene. V was shortened by 11 bases and J by 6 bases, with 19 bases between the two germline ends. The CDR3 loop spans 13 amino acids. CDR3 nucleotides: TGTGCCGCTAGACATGAGGGAGTCGATGGCTACACCTTC. Its protein product is CAARHEGVDGYTF.

This chain joins TRBV2 and TRBJ2-4, with TRBD2 matching 13 bases. The V segment lost 4 bases and the J segment 9 bases; nucleotides outside the gene matches: 9. The CDR3 runs 16 residues. CDR1 SNHLY and CDR2 FYNNEI come from the germline V gene. Here the CDR3 reads CASSARLAGGFGIQYF. Written as DNA, the CDR3 is TGTGCCAGCAGTGCCCGACTAGCGGGAGGATTTGGCATTCAGTACTTC.

This chain connects TRBV18 to TRBJ1-2; D is perhaps TRBD1 (5 bases). Trimming removed 2 bases at V and 6 bases at J, with 10 bases between. The CDR3 sequence is 13 residues long. Germline V gene data show CDR1 as KGHSH and CDR2 as LQKENI. CDR3 DNA: TGTGCCAGCTCACCATCAGGGTTGGATGGCTACACCTTC. This gives the protein CASSPSGLDGYTF.

The chain recombines TRBV27 with TRBJ2-2; TRBD2 matches at 7 bases. V dropped 2 bases and J dropped 4; count of bases not matched to a gene: 7. The CDR3 spans 16 residues. Per germline, CDR1 MNHEY and CDR2 SMNVEV (reference sequence). CDR3 sequence reads: CASSLKAGASTGELFF. The CDR3 DNA follows: TGTGCCAGCAGTTTAAAGGCGGGAGCGAGCACCGGGGAGCTGTTTTTT.

The CDR3 loop reads CASSHGTGRGEQYF. In nucleotides, the CDR3 is TGTGCCAGCAGCCACGGGACAGGGAGAGGCGAGCAGTACTTC. This chain uses TRBV7-2 with TRBJ2-7, with 9 bases matching TRBD1. The CDR3 is 14 residues long. V lost 5 bases and J lost 6; bases outside the gene matches: 8. From germline, CDR1 is SGHTA and CDR2 FQGNSA.

The chain links TRBV13 to TRBJ2-5; unclear D gene. Germline loops: CDR1 PRHDT, CDR2 FYEKMQ (reference sequence). Trimming stripped 2 bases from V and 5 bases from J, with 9 bases between. The CDR3 is 13 residues long. CDR3 loop: CASSLIVGETQYF. The DNA of the CDR3 is TGTGCCAGCAGCTTAATTGTCGGGGAGACCCAGTACTTC.

This chain connects TRBV5-6 to TRBJ2-1, with 9 bases matching TRBD1. V trimming: 3 bases; J trimming: 1 base; junction bases outside the gene matches: 14. The CDR3 is 19 amino acids. CDR1 is SGHDT and CDR2 is YYEEEE in the germline V gene. CDR3 nucleotides: TGTGCCAGCAGCTCGGAGGGGACAGGGAATCTAGCATCCTACAATGAGCAGTTCTTC. Its translation is CASSSEGTGNLASYNEQFF.

The CDR3 loop is CASSRSTMNTEAFF. DNA for the CDR3: TGTGCCAGCAGCCGGAGCACTATGAACACTGAAGCTTTCTTT. The chain carries TRBV27 and TRBJ1-1; D gene unclear. Germline CDR1 and CDR2: MNHEY and SMNVEV (reference sequence). This CDR3 region has 14 residues. Between the trimmed V and J ends, which lost 6 bases and 0 bases, there was a span of 11 bases.

The table lists this clone with a few counts. The V call is TRBV19, the J call TRBJ2-1; D gene ambiguous. The V end was cut by 0 bases, the J end by 0 bases, with 9 bases between. The CDR3 contains 16 residues. Germline CDR1 reads LNHDA; CDR2 reads SQIVND (reference sequence). CDR3 coding DNA: TGTGCCAGTAGTATAGATTCTAGTAGCTCCTACAATGAGCAGTTCTTC. This encodes CASSIDSSSSYNEQFF.

This chain uses TRBV2 with TRBJ1-1; the D gene is possibly TRBD1 (6 bases). V lost 3 bases to trimming and J lost 10 bases, with 18 bases between them. This CDR3 comprises 14 residues. In germline, CDR1 is SNHLY, CDR2 FYNNEI. The CDR3 nucleotides are TGTGCCAGCAGTGAGAGTGTGCGGGGGCTGGGAGCTTTCTTT. Translating it yields CASSESVRGLGAFF.

DNA of the CDR3: TGTGCCAGCAGTGAAGGGAGGGGGGAAAAACTGTTTTTT. It specifies CASSEGRGEKLFF. This chain links TRBV27 with TRBJ1-4; maybe TRBD1 (6 bases). Germline-derived CDR1 and CDR2 are MNHEY and SMNVEV (reference sequence). The length of the CDR3 is 13 residues. V was cut by 5 bases and J by 8 bases, with 12 bases left in between. The full variable domain, with the rest looked up from reference TRBV27 and TRBJ1-4, is EAQVTQNPRYLITVTGKKLTVTCSQNMNHEYMSWYRQDPGLGLRQIYYSMNVEVTDKGDVPEGYKVSRKEKRNFPLILESPSPNQTSLYFCASSEGRGEKLFFGSGTQLSVL.

J is TRBJ2-1 and V is TRBV5-4, with D unclear. V was shortened by 3 bases and J by 3 bases, with 16 bases between the two germline ends. Germline CDR1 SGHNT, CDR2 YYREEE (reference sequence). This CDR3 is built from 16 residues. Here the CDR3 reads CASSSPSLNYYNEQFF. The CDR3 DNA reads TGTGCCAGCAGCTCCCCTTCGTTAAATTACTACAATGAGCAGTTCTTC.

The rearrangement uses TRBV9 and TRBJ1-2, with D unclear. The CDR3 is made up of 14 amino acids. Looked up from germline, CDR1 is SGDLS and CDR2 is YYNGEE. V lost 6 bases, J lost 5 bases, and 17 bases lay in between. The CDR3 sequence is CASTVGSAPYGYTF. CDR3 sequence (DNA): TGTGCCAGCACGGTCGGGTCAGCTCCATATGGCTACACCTTC.

This chain joins TRBV28 and TRBJ1-5; D unclear. V was shortened by 5 bases and J by 6 bases, with 8 bases between the two germline ends. Germline CDR1 reads MDHEN; CDR2 reads SYDVKM. The CDR3 has 12 residues. The CDR3: CASSAGSQPQHF. DNA for the CDR3: TGTGCCAGCAGTGCGGGTTCTCAGCCCCAGCATTTT.

The rearrangement joins TRBV11-2 to TRBJ2-7; no clear D gene. V lost 4 bases and J 6 bases, leaving 16 bases between the germline ends. The CDR3 runs 14 residues. Germline V CDR1 and CDR2: SGHAT, FQNNGV. CDR3 protein: CASSSSPVSGEQYF. The CDR3 DNA is TGTGCCAGCAGCTCTTCCCCGGTCTCAGGCGAGCAGTACTTC.

The gene calls are TRBV30 and TRBJ2-4; 7 bases align to TRBD1. The CDR3 contains 11 residues. CDR1 and CDR2 from the germline V gene are GTSNPN and SVGIG (reference sequence). With V trimmed by 5 bases and J by 8 bases, 3 bases remained unmatched. CDR3 protein: CAWSGQYIQYF. CDR3 coding DNA: TGTGCCTGGTCGGGACAGTACATTCAGTACTTC. Full variable domain (rest looked up from reference TRBV30 and TRBJ2-4): SQTIHQWPATLVQPVGSPLSLECTVEGTSNPNLYWYRQAAGRGLQLLFYSVGIGQISSEVPQNLSASRPQDRQFILSSKKLLLSDSGFYLCAWSGQYIQYFGAGTRLSVL.

The V and J genes are TRBV7-2 and TRBJ1-5; D remains unclear. Trimming took off 5 bases at V and 5 bases at J, with 16 bases between the two ends. The CDR3 runs to 15 residues. Per the germline V gene, CDR1 is SGHTA and CDR2 is FQGNSA. In nucleotides, the CDR3 is TGTGCCAGCAGCCCAGCGACGGGAAGCTATCAGCCCCAGCATTTT. Amino acids: CASSPATGSYQPQHF.

The V gene is TRBV6-5, the J gene TRBJ2-1, with D possibly TRBD2 on 6 matching bases. The germline V gene has CDR1 MNHEY and CDR2 SVGAGI. The CDR3 length is 16 residues. V lost 0 bases to trimming and J lost 9 bases, with 18 bases between them. In nucleotides, the CDR3 is TGTGCCAGCAGTTACTCGAGGCCGGGAGCTTCAAGTGAGCAGTTCTTC. It yields the protein CASSYSRPGASSEQFF.

The chain combines TRBV11-1 with TRBJ2-3; TRBD2 might be the D (6 bases). V was cut by 4 bases and J by 0 bases, with 17 bases left in between. CDR1 is SGHAT and CDR2 is FQDESV in the germline V gene (reference sequence). This CDR3 is built from 17 residues. This chain's CDR3 is CASSSSPRLGSTDTQYF. The CDR3 DNA follows: TGTGCCAGCAGCTCGAGCCCAAGACTAGGTAGCACAGATACGCAGTATTTT.

The chain links TRBV30 to TRBJ1-1, with a tentative D call TRBD1 (5 bases). The V gene's germline CDR1 is GTSNPN and CDR2 SVGIG (reference sequence). The CDR3 is made up of 16 amino acids. Trimming removed 0 bases from V and 11 bases from J, with 25 bases in between. The CDR3 DNA sequence: TGTGCCTGGAGTGTAGGGTTGGTCGTGGGACTCGGAGGGGCTTTCTTT. Its translation: CAWSVGLVVGLGGAFF.

CDR3 bases: TGTGCCAGCAGCGTAGCTCTCCAGGGAGGTGGCTACACCTTC. This encodes CASSVALQGGGYTF. The chain uses TRBV9 and TRBJ1-2; TRBD1 might be the D (5 bases). V was shortened by 0 bases and J by 7 bases, with 13 bases between the two germline ends. Per germline, CDR1 SGDLS and CDR2 YYNGEE. The length of the CDR3 is 14 residues.

V is TRBV9 and J is TRBJ1-1; 7 bases agree with TRBD1. This CDR3 has 12 amino acids. Looked up from germline, CDR1 is SGDLS and CDR2 is YYNGEE. The J segment lost 8 bases and the V segment lost 3 bases, leaving 4 bases of the junction unmatched. The CDR3 spells CASSAPDREAFF. The CDR3 DNA is TGTGCCAGCAGCGCACCGGACAGGGAAGCTTTCTTT.

Only a few counts were recorded for this clone. The chain uses TRBV7-6 and TRBJ1-4; D may be TRBD1 (6 bases). Germline V gives CDR1 SGHVS, CDR2 FNYEAQ. The CDR3 runs 16 residues. Deletions cut 5 bases from V and 2 bases from J, with 15 bases between. CDR3: CASSPYWGLTNEKLFF. The CDR3, as DNA: TGTGCCAGCAGCCCTTATTGGGGGCTGACTAATGAAAAACTGTTTTTT.

V is TRBV27 and J is TRBJ2-7; 11 nucleotides align to TRBD2. J was trimmed by 4 bases and V by 4 bases; bases with no gene match: 3. Germline CDR1 is MNHEY and CDR2 is SMNVEV (reference sequence). The CDR3 runs 14 residues. The CDR3 DNA sequence: TGTGCCAGCAGTTACCGGACTAGCGGGTACGAGCAGTACTTC. Residues: CASSYRTSGYEQYF.

This clone has only a few counts. The chain links TRBV9 to TRBJ1-4; a weak D match, TRBD1 (5 bases). Trimming stripped 0 bases from V and 5 bases from J, with 11 bases between. CDR3 length equals 15 residues. Looked up from germline, CDR1 is SGDLS and CDR2 is YYNGEE. The CDR3 DNA sequence: TGTGCCAGCAGCGTAGAGGGGCGGAGCAATGAAAAACTGTTTTTT. Amino acid sequence: CASSVEGRSNEKLFF.

V gene TRBV7-8 combines with J gene TRBJ2-7; 10 positions match TRBD1. Trimming cost V 4 bases and J 5 bases; bases outside gene matches: 8. The CDR3 runs 15 residues. The germline CDR1 and CDR2 sequences are SGHVS and FQNEAQ. CDR3 sequence (DNA): TGTGCCAGCAGCTACGGACAGGGGGAAACCCACGAGCAGTACTTC. Translating gives CASSYGQGETHEQYF.